The present T cell receptor (beta chain) was sequenced within a study of T cell repertoires in cytomegalovirus infection. Study background: It was the public TCR beta signatures that indicated both CMV infection and matching HLA type.

CDR1 is SGHTA and CDR2 is FQGNSA in the germline V gene. There are 12 residues in the CDR3. The V and J ends lost 3 bases and 5 bases respectively, with 8 bases between them. TCRdb re-analysed the reads in MiXCR, keeping a single row per CDR3 protein. The sample yields tens of thousands of distinct CDR3 sequences, approximately 40% seen once. This clonotype turned up a few times. Its target is not known. Sequenced material: CD8+ T cells from cultured PBMCs, taken from culture after CMV antigen stimulation. The TCR was taken from a human donor in good health (CMV status not recorded). Some clones in this sample may be carry-over from other donors' samples. V usage is TRBV7-2 and J usage is TRBJ2-7, with a possible D match to TRBD1 (5 bases). CDR3 sequence: CASSFLGDEQYF. CDR3 nucleotide sequence: TGTGCCAGCAGCTTCTTAGGGGACGAGCAGTACTTC.